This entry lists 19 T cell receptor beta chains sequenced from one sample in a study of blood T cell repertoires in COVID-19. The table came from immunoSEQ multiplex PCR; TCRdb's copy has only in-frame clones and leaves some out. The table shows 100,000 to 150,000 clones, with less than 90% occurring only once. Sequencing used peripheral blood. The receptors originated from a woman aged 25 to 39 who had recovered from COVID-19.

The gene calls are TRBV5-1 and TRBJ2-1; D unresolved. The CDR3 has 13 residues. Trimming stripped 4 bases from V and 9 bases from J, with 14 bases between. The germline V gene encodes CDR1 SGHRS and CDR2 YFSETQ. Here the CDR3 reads CASSVLAGAEQFF. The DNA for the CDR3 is TGCGCCAGCAGCGTATTAGCCGGAGCTGAGCAGTTCTTC.

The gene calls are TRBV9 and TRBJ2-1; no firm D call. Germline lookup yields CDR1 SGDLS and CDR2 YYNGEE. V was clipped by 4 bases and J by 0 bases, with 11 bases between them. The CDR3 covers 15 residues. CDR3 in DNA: TGTGCCAGCAGCACGGAAGCGCGCTCCTACAATGAGCAGTTCTTC. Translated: CASSTEARSYNEQFF.

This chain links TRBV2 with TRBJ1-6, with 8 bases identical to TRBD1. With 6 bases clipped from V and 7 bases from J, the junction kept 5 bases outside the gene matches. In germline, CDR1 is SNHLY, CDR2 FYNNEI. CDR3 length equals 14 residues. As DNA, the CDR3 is TGTGCCAGCAGGTCGGGGACAGGCAATTCACCCCTCCACTTT. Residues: CASRSGTGNSPLHF.

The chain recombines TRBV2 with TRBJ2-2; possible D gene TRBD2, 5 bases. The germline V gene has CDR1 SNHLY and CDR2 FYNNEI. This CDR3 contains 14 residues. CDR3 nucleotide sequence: TGTGCGTCATTACCGGGGACGAACACCGGGGAGCTGTTTTTT. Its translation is CASLPGTNTGELFF.

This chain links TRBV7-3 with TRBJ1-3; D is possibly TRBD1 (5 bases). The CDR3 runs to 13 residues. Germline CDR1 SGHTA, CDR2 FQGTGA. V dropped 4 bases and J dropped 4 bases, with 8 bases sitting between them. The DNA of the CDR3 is TGTGCCAGCAGCTCGGCAGGGGGAAACACCATATATTTT. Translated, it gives CASSSAGGNTIYF.

CDR3 in DNA: TGTGCCAGCGGGAGGACAGCTGACACTGAAGCTTTCTTT. This encodes CASGRTADTEAFF. This chain uses TRBV19 with TRBJ1-1, with D maybe TRBD1 (6 bases). The CDR3 has 13 amino acids. Looked up from germline, CDR1 is LNHDA and CDR2 is SQIVND (reference sequence). Trimming pared 9 bases from V and 3 bases from J, leaving 14 bases between.

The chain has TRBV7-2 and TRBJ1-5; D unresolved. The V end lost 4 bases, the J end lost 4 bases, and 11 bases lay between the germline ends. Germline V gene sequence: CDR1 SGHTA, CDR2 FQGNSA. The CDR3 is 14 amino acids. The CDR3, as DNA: TGTGCCAGCAGCTCCCGGTCGGGGAATCAGCCCCAGCATTTT. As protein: CASSSRSGNQPQHF. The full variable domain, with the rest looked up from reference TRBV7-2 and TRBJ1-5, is GAGVSQSPSNKVTEKGKDVELRCDPISGHTALYWYRQSLGQGLEFLIYFQGNSAPDKSGLPSDRFSAERTGGSVSTLTIQRTQQEDSAVYLCASSSRSGNQPQHFGDGTRLSIL.

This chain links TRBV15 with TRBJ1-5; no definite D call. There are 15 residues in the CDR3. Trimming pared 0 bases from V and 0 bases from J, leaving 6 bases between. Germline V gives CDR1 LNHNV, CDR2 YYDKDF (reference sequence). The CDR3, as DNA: TGTGCCACCAGCAGAGATCGTCGTAGCAATCAGCCCCAGCATTTT. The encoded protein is CATSRDRRSNQPQHF.

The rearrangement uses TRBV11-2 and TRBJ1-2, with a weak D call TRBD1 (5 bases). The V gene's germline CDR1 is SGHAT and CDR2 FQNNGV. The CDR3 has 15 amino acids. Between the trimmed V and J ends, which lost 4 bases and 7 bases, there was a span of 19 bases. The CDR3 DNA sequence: TGTGCCAGCAGCTGGGCGGGGGGAAGGGAACGTGGCTACACCTTC. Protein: CASSWAGGRERGYTF.

This CDR3 is CASSILGENTIYF. Written as DNA, the CDR3 is TGTGCCAGCAGCATCCTGGGAGAAAACACCATATATTTT. The V and J genes are TRBV3-1 (or the pseudogene TRBV3-2) and TRBJ1-3, with D hard to call. The CDR3 has 13 amino acids. V dropped 5 bases and J dropped 6 bases, with 11 bases sitting between them. The V gene's germline CDR1 is LGHDT and CDR2 YNNKEL (reference sequence).

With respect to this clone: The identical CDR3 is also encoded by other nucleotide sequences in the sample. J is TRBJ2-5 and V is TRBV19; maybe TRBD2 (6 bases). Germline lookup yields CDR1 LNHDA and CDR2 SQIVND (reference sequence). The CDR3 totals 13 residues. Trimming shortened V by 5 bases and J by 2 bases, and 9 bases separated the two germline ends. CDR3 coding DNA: TGTGCCAGTAGTCCGGGACTTCAAGAGACCCAGTACTTC. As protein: CASSPGLQETQYF.

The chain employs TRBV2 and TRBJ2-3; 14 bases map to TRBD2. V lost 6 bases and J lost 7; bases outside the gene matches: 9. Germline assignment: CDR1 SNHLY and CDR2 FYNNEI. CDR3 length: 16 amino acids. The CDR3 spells CASRHAGTSGSHTQYF. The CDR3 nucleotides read TGTGCCAGCAGACACGCCGGGACTAGCGGGAGCCATACGCAGTATTTT.

This CDR3 is CASSSTSGGRFNEQFF. CDR3 nucleotides: TGTGCCAGCAGTTCCACTAGCGGGGGGAGATTCAATGAGCAGTTCTTC. V and J are TRBV6-5 and TRBJ2-1; 12 positions match TRBD2. CDR3 length equals 16 residues. Germline values: CDR1 MNHEY, CDR2 SVGAGI. Germline trimming cut 4 bases from V and 6 bases from J; bases unmatched to any gene: 7.

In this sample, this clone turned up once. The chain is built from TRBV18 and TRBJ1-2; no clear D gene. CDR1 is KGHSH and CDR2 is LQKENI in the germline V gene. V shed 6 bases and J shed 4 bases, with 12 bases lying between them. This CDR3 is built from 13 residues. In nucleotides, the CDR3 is TGTGCCAGCTCCGTCAGCCTAGGCTATGGCTACACCTTC. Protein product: CASSVSLGYGYTF.

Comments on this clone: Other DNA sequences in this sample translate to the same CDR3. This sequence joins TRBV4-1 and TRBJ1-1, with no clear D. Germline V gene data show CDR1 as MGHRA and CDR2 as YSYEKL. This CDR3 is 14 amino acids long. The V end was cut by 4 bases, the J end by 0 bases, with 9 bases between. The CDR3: CASSRNTVNTEAFF. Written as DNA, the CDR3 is TGCGCCAGCAGCCGTAACACCGTGAACACTGAAGCTTTCTTT.

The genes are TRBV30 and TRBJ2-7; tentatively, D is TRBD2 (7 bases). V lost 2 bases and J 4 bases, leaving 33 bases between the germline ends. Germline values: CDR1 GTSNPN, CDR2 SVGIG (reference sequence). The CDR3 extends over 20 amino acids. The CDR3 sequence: CAWSTLPLHTGGAGGYEQYF. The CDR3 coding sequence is TGTGCCTGGAGTACCCTACCCCTTCACACGGGGGGCGCGGGTGGATACGAGCAGTACTTC.

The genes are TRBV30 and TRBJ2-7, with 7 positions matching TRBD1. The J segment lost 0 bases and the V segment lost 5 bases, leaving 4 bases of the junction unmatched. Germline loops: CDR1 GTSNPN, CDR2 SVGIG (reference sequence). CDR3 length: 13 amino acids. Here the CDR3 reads CAWRDSGSYEQYF. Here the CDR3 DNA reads TGTGCCTGGCGGGACAGTGGCTCCTACGAGCAGTACTTC.

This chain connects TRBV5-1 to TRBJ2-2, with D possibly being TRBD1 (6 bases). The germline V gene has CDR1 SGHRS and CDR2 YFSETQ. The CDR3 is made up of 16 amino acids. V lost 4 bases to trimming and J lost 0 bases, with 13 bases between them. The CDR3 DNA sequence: TGCGCCAGCAGCATTCGACAGGAGCCGAACACCGGGGAGCTGTTTTTT. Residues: CASSIRQEPNTGELFF.

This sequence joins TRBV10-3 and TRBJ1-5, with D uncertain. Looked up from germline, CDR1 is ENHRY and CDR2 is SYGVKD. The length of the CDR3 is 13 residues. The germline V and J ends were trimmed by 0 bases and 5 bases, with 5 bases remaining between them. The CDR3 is CAISESRDQPQHF. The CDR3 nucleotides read TGTGCCATCAGTGAGTCGCGGGATCAGCCCCAGCATTTT.